Sequencing of this T cell receptor beta chain was carried out in a study of shared clonotypes between healthy human individuals. Per germline, CDR1 SEHNR and CDR2 FQNEAQ (reference sequence). V lost 5 bases and J 2 bases, leaving 15 bases between the germline ends. The CDR3 spans 15 residues. Using immunoSEQ multiplex PCR, the repertoire was profiled, and TCRdb retains in-frame clones only, with some absent. The table has just over 2,000,000 clones, approximately 94% seen once. Only CD45RO-negative cells positively selected for CCR7 counted as naive CD8 cells, so terminally differentiated effector memory CD45RA+ cells were excluded.

The receptor's source is a man between 18 and 35 years old in good health. The source material was naive CD8+ T cells sorted from blood. The chain links TRBV7-9 to TRBJ1-2; D gene unclear. The CDR3 protein is CASSEALETNYGYTF. The CDR3 nucleotides are TGTGCCAGCAGCGAAGCGTTAGAGACAAACTATGGCTACACCTTC.